The entry below gives a single TCR beta chain sequence along with its context. The antigen is unknown. The data originate from a study of beta chain features in type 1 diabetes. Reverse transcribing all isolated RNA meant expressed TCRB transcripts were sequenced. Naive, central memory and regulatory T cell samples averaged roughly 3.6 million reads. Assay used: immunoSEQ multiplex PCR; TCRdb lists only in-frame clones, some missing. Among over 500,000 clones listed, 15% to 17% were seen once. Study results and caveats: For type 1 diabetes patients, VDJ junctions showed fewer insertions and more deletions.

V shed 2 bases and J 6 bases; nucleotides not matched to a gene: 3. Germline CDR1 and CDR2: SGHRS and YFSETQ. This CDR3 comprises 14 residues. The sequencing sample was made of naive CD4+ T cells from blood. The clonotype comes from a man younger than 30 in good health. The chain joins TRBV5-1 to TRBJ1-4, with 8 bases matching TRBD1. CDR3 DNA: TGCGCCAGCAGCTTCAGGGGGCCAGATGAAAAACTGTTTTTT. Residues: CASSFRGPDEKLFF.